This TCR beta chain was sequenced in a study of blood T cell repertoires in COVID-19. The overall study: Whether acute or convalescent, the COVID-19 samples came from the United States, Italy and Spain. Sources were T cells, B-cell-depleted T cells, or PBMCs; the material itself was cDNA or gDNA.

In the study's own analysis: By means of reference gene primer amplification, nucleated cell counts were estimated. Libraries were prepared by immunoSEQ multiplex PCR; TCRdb keeps only in-frame clonotypes and omits some of them. D and trimming were read from the DNA, whereas the V and J calls and clone size are those reported in that table. The sample lists 110,000 or so clones, more than 70% seen once, with roughly 8.1% in the top ten. The CDR3 spans 17 residues. The V gene lost 2 bases and the J gene lost 5 bases, with 20 bases spanning the gap. Germline loops: CDR1 SSHAT, CDR2 FNYEAQ (reference sequence).

Sequenced material: peripheral blood. This chain links TRBV7-7 with TRBJ2-3; tentative D call: TRBD1 (6 bases). This clonotype originated in a woman aged 70 to 79 who had recovered from COVID-19. The CDR3 region is CASSLRMGTGSGDTQYF. CDR3 DNA sequence: TGTGCCAGCAGCTTAAGGATGGGAACAGGGAGTGGAGATACGCAGTATTTT. The full variable domain, completed using reference TRBV7-7 and TRBJ2-3, is GAGVSQSPRYKVTKRGQDVTLRCDPISSHATLYWYQQALGQGPEFLTYFNYEAQPDKSGLPSDRFSAERPEGSISTLTIQRTEQRDSAMYRCASSLRMGTGSGDTQYFGPGTRLTVL.